Listed here are 8 T cell receptor beta chains from one sample, sequenced in a study of neoadjuvant nivolumab and ipilimumab in lung cancer (dated by TCRdb to the early 2020s). Taken with the paper, the label for time point translates to: at surgical resection after neoadjuvant nivolumab +/- ipilimumab. To prepare the library, the immunoSEQ multiplex PCR assay was applied. The table was pulled from immuneACCESS by TCRdb, which kept in-frame rearrangements only. Such tables lose some clones; where checked, under half of the loss comes from unresolved V genes, and the rest has no known cause. The sample has fewer than 4,000 clones on record, about nine tenths of them singletons. Around 4.2% of the sample belongs to the ten largest clones. The sample here was adjacent normal lung tissue, taken after neoadjuvant nivolumab, alone or with ipilimumab, at or shortly before surgery. The receptors here all came from an adult with non-small cell lung cancer.

The chain employs TRBV5-1 and TRBJ1-5; D is perhaps TRBD1 (6 bases). Between the trimmed V and J ends, which lost 4 bases and 4 bases, there was a span of 12 bases. Germline loops: CDR1 SGHRS, CDR2 YFSETQ. This CDR3 is 14 amino acids long. The CDR3 is CASSPGGANQPQHF. CDR3 sequence (DNA): TGCGCCAGCAGCCCGGGGGGGGCGAATCAGCCCCAGCATTTT.

The V gene is TRBV2, the J gene TRBJ2-3; tentative D call: TRBD1 (5 bases). Germline loops: CDR1 SNHLY, CDR2 FYNNEI. V was clipped by 5 bases and J by 5 bases, with 5 bases between them. CDR3 size: 11 residues. The CDR3, as DNA: TGTGCCAGCAGTCAGGGAGATACGCAGTATTTT. Amino acid sequence: CASSQGDTQYF.

The chain is built from TRBV5-4 and TRBJ2-2; 7 nucleotides match TRBD2. The length of the CDR3 is 16 residues. The V segment lost 4 bases and the J segment 4 bases; nucleotides outside the gene matches: 10. CDR1 is SGHNT and CDR2 is YYREEE in the germline V gene (reference sequence). CDR3 loop: CASSNPVGGGTGELFF. The CDR3 nucleotides read TGTGCCAGCAGCAACCCCGTGGGCGGGGGCACCGGGGAGCTGTTTTTT. Full variable domain (remainder filled in from reference TRBV5-4 and TRBJ2-2): ETGVTQSPTHLIKTRGQQVTLRCSSQSGHNTVSWYQQALGQGPQFIFQYYREEENGRGNFPPRFSGLQFPNYSSELNVNALELDDSALYLCASSNPVGGGTGELFFGEGSRLTVL.

J is TRBJ2-7 and V is TRBV2, with a tentative D call TRBD2 (6 bases). V lost 1 base and J 4 bases, leaving 11 bases between the germline ends. This CDR3 contains 14 residues. CDR1 SNHLY and CDR2 FYNNEI come from the germline V gene. In DNA form, the CDR3 reads TGTGCCAGCAGTGAAGAACTAGCTGGATACGAGCAGTACTTC. It is translated as CASSEELAGYEQYF.

This rearrangement joins TRBV28 to TRBJ1-2; weak D call: TRBD1 (6 bases). Per germline, CDR1 MDHEN and CDR2 SYDVKM. V was trimmed by 5 bases and J by 4 bases, leaving 17 bases between them. The CDR3 is made up of 15 amino acids. The CDR3 reads CASSPPLTGPYGYTF. CDR3 nucleotides: TGTGCCAGCAGTCCCCCCTTGACAGGCCCCTATGGCTACACCTTC.

This chain connects TRBV10-2 to TRBJ2-3; D is uncertain. This CDR3 is 12 amino acids long. Germline values: CDR1 WSHSY, CDR2 SAAADI. The ends were cut back, 10 bases at V and 4 bases at J, with 12 bases in the middle. The CDR3, as DNA: TGCGCCATTACTACACGGGCAGATACGCAGTATTTT. Translating gives CAITTRADTQYF.

The chain joins TRBV5-4 to TRBJ2-1, with TRBD1 matching over 8 bases. The V segment lost 2 bases and the J segment 2 bases; nucleotides outside the gene matches: 3. Per the germline V gene, CDR1 is SGHNT and CDR2 is YYREEE (reference sequence). The CDR3 runs to 15 residues. In nucleotides, the CDR3 is TGTGCCAGCAGCTTAGGGGACAGGCCCTACAATGAGCAGTTCTTC. Translating it yields CASSLGDRPYNEQFF. Using reference TRBV5-4 and TRBJ2-1 for the parts outside the CDR3, the full variable domain is ETGVTQSPTHLIKTRGQQVTLRCSSQSGHNTVSWYQQALGQGPQFIFQYYREEENGRGNFPPRFSGLQFPNYSSELNVNALELDDSALYLCASSLGDRPYNEQFFGPGTRLTVL.

The chain links TRBV11-2 to TRBJ2-2; D is undetermined. V gave up 4 bases and J gave up 5 bases, with 20 bases separating them. Germline-derived CDR1 and CDR2 are SGHAT and FQNNGV. This CDR3 region has 17 residues. CDR3 amino acids: CASSSRPGEVGTGELFF. Written as DNA, the CDR3 is TGTGCCAGCAGCTCACGCCCTGGAGAGGTCGGGACCGGGGAGCTGTTTTTT.